This T cell receptor (beta chain) is from a study of technical replicates of blood from a handful of donors. Using immunoSEQ multiplex PCR, the repertoire was profiled, and TCRdb retains in-frame clones only, with some absent. Here the sample spans 65,000 to 85,000 clones, about 97% being singletons. The V and J ends lost 4 bases and 5 bases, in that order; junction bases with no gene match: 8. Per the germline V gene, CDR1 is WNHNN and CDR2 is SYGVQD (reference sequence). CDR3 length equals 14 residues. This clonotype was obtained from a human donor in good health. The specimen sequenced was T cells isolated from PBMCs. The chain links TRBV10-1 to TRBJ2-7; 7 bases line up with TRBD2. Written as DNA, the CDR3 is TGCGCCAGCAGTGTGGCGGGAGTGGGCCACGAGCAGTACTTC. Translation gives CASSVAGVGHEQYF.